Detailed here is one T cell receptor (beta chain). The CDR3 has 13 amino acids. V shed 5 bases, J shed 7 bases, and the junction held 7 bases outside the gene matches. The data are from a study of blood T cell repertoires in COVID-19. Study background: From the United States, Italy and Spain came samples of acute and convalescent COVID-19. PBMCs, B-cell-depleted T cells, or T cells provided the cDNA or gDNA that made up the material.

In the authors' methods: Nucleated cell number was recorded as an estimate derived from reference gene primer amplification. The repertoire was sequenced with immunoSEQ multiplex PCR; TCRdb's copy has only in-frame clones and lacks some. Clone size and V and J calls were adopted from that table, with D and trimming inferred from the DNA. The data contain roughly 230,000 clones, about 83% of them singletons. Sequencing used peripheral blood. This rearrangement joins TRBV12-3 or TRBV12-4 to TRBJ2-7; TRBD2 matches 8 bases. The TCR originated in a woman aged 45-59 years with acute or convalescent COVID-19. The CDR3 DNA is TGTGCCAGCAGTCCACTTACTAGCGGTGAGCAGTACTTC. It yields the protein CASSPLTSGEQYF.